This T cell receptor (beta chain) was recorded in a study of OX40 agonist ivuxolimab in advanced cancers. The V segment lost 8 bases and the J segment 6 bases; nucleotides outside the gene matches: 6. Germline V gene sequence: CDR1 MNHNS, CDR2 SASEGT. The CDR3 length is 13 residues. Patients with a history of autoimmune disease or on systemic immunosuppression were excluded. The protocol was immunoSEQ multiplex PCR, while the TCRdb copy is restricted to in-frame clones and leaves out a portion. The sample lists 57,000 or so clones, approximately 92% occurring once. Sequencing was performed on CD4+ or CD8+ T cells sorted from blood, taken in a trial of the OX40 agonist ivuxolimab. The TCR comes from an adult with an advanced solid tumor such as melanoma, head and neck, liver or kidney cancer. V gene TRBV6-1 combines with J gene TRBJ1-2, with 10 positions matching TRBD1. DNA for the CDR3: TGTGCCAGCTCGGACAGGGGGAGTGATGGCTACACCTTC. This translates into CASSDRGSDGYTF.